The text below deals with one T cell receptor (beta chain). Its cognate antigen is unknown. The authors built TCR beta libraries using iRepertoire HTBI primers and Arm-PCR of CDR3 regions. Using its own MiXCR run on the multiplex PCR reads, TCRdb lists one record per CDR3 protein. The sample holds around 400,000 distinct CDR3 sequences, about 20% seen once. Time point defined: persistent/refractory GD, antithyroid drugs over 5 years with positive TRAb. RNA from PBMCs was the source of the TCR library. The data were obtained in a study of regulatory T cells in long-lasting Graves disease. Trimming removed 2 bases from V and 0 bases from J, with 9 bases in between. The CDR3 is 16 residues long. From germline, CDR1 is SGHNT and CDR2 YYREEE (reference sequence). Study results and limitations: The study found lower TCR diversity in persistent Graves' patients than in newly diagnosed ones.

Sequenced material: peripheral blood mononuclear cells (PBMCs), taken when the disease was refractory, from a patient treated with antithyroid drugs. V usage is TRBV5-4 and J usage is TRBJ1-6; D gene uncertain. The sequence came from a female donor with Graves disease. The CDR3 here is CASSFAGSSYNSPLHF. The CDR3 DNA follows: TGTGCCAGCAGCTTTGCGGGGAGCTCCTATAATTCACCCCTCCACTTT.